These 18 T cell receptor beta chains originate from one sample sequenced in a study of T cell responses to AZD1222 COVID-19 vaccine. The assay was immunoSEQ multiplex PCR, and TCRdb's table has in-frame clones only and misses some. Of roughly 84,000 clones listed, roughly 85% were seen once; the top ten hold around 10%. This specimen was peripheral blood, taken 28 days after the second AZD1222 dose. The receptors were sampled from an adult who received the AZD1222 COVID-19 vaccine.

The chain couples TRBV6-6 to TRBJ1-2; a possible D gene is TRBD1 (5 bases). V lost 5 bases and J 8 bases, leaving 12 bases between the germline ends. This CDR3 has 12 residues. CDR1 and CDR2 from the germline V gene are MNHNY and SVGAGI (reference sequence). The CDR3 DNA reads TGTGCCAGCAGTACCGGGACTGGAGGCTACACCTTC. It is translated as CASSTGTGGYTF.

The CDR3 reads CATSDFEASYGYTF. The CDR3 coding sequence is TGTGCCACCAGTGATTTTGAGGCTAGCTATGGCTACACCTTC. The chain has TRBV24-1 and TRBJ1-2, with D uncertain. This CDR3 is built from 14 residues. V was clipped by 1 base and J by 4 bases, with 9 bases between them. Germline CDR1 and CDR2: KGHDR and SFDVKD.

This clone was found a few times. The gene calls are TRBV30 and TRBJ1-1; no reliable D call. This CDR3 region has 14 residues. The germline V and J ends were trimmed by 2 bases and 1 base, with 11 bases remaining between them. Looked up from germline, CDR1 is GTSNPN and CDR2 is SVGIG (reference sequence). The chain's CDR3 is CAWSLDLGNTEAFF. The CDR3 bases are TGTGCCTGGAGTTTGGATCTGGGGAACACTGAAGCTTTCTTT.

The chain links TRBV28 to TRBJ1-1; 8 bases match TRBD1. The CDR3 length is 15 residues. V dropped 6 bases and J dropped 1; count of bases not matched to a gene: 7. Germline lookup yields CDR1 MDHEN and CDR2 SYDVKM. The CDR3 DNA sequence: TGTGCCAGCAGGGGCGCCGGGACAGGGAACACTGAAGCTTTCTTT. Its protein product is CASRGAGTGNTEAFF.

J is TRBJ1-5 and V is TRBV7-9; no definite D call. The V gene lost 1 base and the J gene lost 3 bases, with 13 bases spanning the gap. The CDR3 consists of 16 residues. CDR1 and CDR2 from the germline V gene are SEHNR and FQNEAQ (reference sequence). In DNA form, the CDR3 reads TGTGCCAGCAGCTTAGAGAGAGGCAGGACCAATCAGCCCCAGCATTTT. The encoded protein is CASSLERGRTNQPQHF.

The rearrangement uses TRBV7-9 and TRBJ2-5; D unresolved. Trimming stripped 4 bases from V and 5 bases from J, with 20 bases between. This CDR3 is built from 16 residues. Germline lookup yields CDR1 SEHNR and CDR2 FQNEAQ (reference sequence). The CDR3 here is CASSYPSAGLLETQYF. The CDR3 region has the DNA TGTGCCAGCAGCTACCCCAGCGCAGGCCTCCTTGAGACCCAGTACTTC.

This chain uses TRBV15 with TRBJ2-3; either TRBD1 or TRBD2 may supply D (7 bases each). The CDR3 consists of 16 residues. With 3 bases removed from V and 4 bases from J, the gap between germline ends came to 17 bases. Germline V gene data show CDR1 as LNHNV and CDR2 as YYDKDF (reference sequence). The CDR3 region is CATSRSRGGGPDTQYF. Written as DNA, the CDR3 is TGTGCCACCAGCAGGTCTCGGGGAGGGGGCCCAGATACGCAGTATTTT.

J is TRBJ2-2 and V is TRBV24-1, with D maybe TRBD1 (5 bases). CDR3 length equals 13 residues. Trimming cost V 6 bases and J 2 bases, with 6 bases left between them. CDR1 and CDR2 (germline): KGHDR, SFDVKD. The CDR3: CATSTGNTGELFF. The CDR3 bases are TGTGCCACCAGTACAGGCAACACCGGGGAGCTGTTTTTT.

This chain's CDR3 is CASSVGDRSEYF. Written as DNA, the CDR3 is TGTGCCAGCAGTGTAGGAGACCGGTCGGAGTACTTC. The chain combines TRBV2 with TRBJ2-5; no reliable D call. With 4 bases removed from V and 12 bases from J, the gap between germline ends came to 15 bases. The CDR3 is made up of 12 amino acids. Germline V lookup: CDR1 SNHLY, CDR2 FYNNEI.

V and J are TRBV9 and TRBJ2-1, with 14 bases matching TRBD2. The CDR3 sequence is 16 residues long. The junction had 3 bases not matched to a gene; V was cut back by 2 bases and J by 5 bases. CDR1 is SGDLS, CDR2 YYNGEE, per germline. The CDR3 region is CASSVGLAGVHNEQFF. CDR3 bases: TGTGCCAGCAGCGTGGGACTAGCGGGGGTTCACAATGAGCAGTTCTTC.

The sample holds one count of this clone. The chain couples TRBV7-9 to TRBJ2-7; TRBD1 matches 9 bases. V was clipped by 6 bases and J by 9 bases; unmatched bases: 9. The CDR3 consists of 13 residues. Germline lookup yields CDR1 SEHNR and CDR2 FQNEAQ (reference sequence). The CDR3 DNA is TGTGCCAGCAGAGATTCCGGGACAGGGACGCAGTACTTC. It codes for CASRDSGTGTQYF.

The CDR3 spells CASSISRLAPGGYNEQFF. CDR3 nucleotide sequence: TGTGCCAGTAGTATCTCCCGTCTAGCTCCGGGCGGGTACAATGAGCAGTTCTTC. V is TRBV19 and J is TRBJ2-1, with D possibly being TRBD2 (5 bases). This CDR3 contains 18 residues. The V gene lost 3 bases and the J gene lost 4 bases, with 22 bases spanning the gap. Per the germline V gene, CDR1 is LNHDA and CDR2 is SQIVND (reference sequence).

The chain carries TRBV5-1 and TRBJ2-5; D remains unclear. Germline CDR1 and CDR2: SGHRS and YFSETQ. V lost 7 bases and J lost 3, with 10 bases in between. The CDR3 covers 12 residues. DNA of the CDR3: TGCGCCAGCGCGCGGCAAAAAGAGACCCAGTACTTC. Encoded protein: CASARQKETQYF. The variable domain in full, with the rest retrieved from reference TRBV5-1 and TRBJ2-5, is KAGVTQTPRYLIKTRGQQVTLSCSPISGHRSVSWYQQTPGQGLQFLFEYFSETQRNKGNFPGRFSGRQFSNSRSEMNVSTLELGDSALYLCASARQKETQYFGPGTRLLVL.

This chain uses TRBV28 with TRBJ1-4; TRBD1 is a possible D gene (6 bases). The CDR3 has 15 residues. Germline values: CDR1 MDHEN, CDR2 SYDVKM. V was shortened by 5 bases and J by 5 bases, with 15 bases between the two germline ends. The CDR3 region is CASSPEGEENEKLFF. DNA of the CDR3: TGTGCCAGCAGTCCCGAGGGGGAAGAGAATGAAAAACTGTTTTTT.

The J gene is TRBJ1-1, the V gene TRBV19; tentatively, D is TRBD1 (5 bases). This CDR3 is built from 15 residues. Germline values: CDR1 LNHDA, CDR2 SQIVND (reference sequence). V was clipped by 3 bases and J by 4 bases, with 15 bases between them. The CDR3, as DNA: TGTGCCAGTAGTATGGGCGTCGGGGGGACCACTGAAGCTTTCTTT. Residues: CASSMGVGGTTEAFF.

The rearrangement uses TRBV5-5 and TRBJ2-1; perhaps TRBD1 as D (6 bases). V lost 5 bases, J lost 0 bases, and 12 bases lay in between. The CDR3 is 15 residues long. Germline assignment: CDR1 SGHKS and CDR2 YYEKEE (reference sequence). The CDR3 DNA reads as TGTGCCAGCAGACCGGGACACCTCTCCTACAATGAGCAGTTCTTC. It is translated as CASRPGHLSYNEQFF.

The chain is built from TRBV18 and TRBJ1-4; no clear D. Trimming cost V 2 bases and J 8 bases, with 9 bases left between them. Germline CDR1 reads KGHSH; CDR2 reads LQKENI. The CDR3 runs to 13 residues. The CDR3 region is CASSPGVSEKLFF. The CDR3 DNA reads as TGTGCCAGCTCACCAGGAGTTAGCGAAAAACTGTTTTTT.

The chain links TRBV25-1 to TRBJ2-2, with 8 bases matching TRBD1. The V gene end was trimmed by 8 bases and the J gene end by 4 bases; junction bases not matched to a gene: 12. The V gene's germline CDR1 is MGHDK and CDR2 SYGVNS. This CDR3 comprises 16 residues. The CDR3 loop reads CASGKGQARTTGELFF. In nucleotides, the CDR3 is TGTGCCAGCGGGAAGGGACAGGCAAGAACCACCGGGGAGCTGTTTTTT. The whole variable domain, remainder taken from reference TRBV25-1 and TRBJ2-2, is EADIYQTPRYLVIGTGKKITLECSQTMGHDKMYWYQQDPGMELHLIHYSYGVNSTEKGDLSSESTVSRIRTEHFPLTLESARPSHTSQYLCASGKGQARTTGELFFGEGSRLTVL.